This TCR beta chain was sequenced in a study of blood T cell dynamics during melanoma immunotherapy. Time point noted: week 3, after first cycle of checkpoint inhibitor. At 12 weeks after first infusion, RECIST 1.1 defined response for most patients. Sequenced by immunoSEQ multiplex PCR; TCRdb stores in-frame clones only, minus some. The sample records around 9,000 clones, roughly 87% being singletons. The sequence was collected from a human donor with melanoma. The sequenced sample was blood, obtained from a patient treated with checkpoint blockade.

DNA of the CDR3: TGCACCAGCAGCCAAGAACCGACTAGCGGGGCCGACTACGAGCAGTACTTC. Translation: CTSSQEPTSGADYEQYF. V and J are TRBV1 and TRBJ2-7; whether TRBD2, the table's D call, matches the DNA was not checked. TRBV1 represents a pseudogene. This CDR3 comprises 17 residues.